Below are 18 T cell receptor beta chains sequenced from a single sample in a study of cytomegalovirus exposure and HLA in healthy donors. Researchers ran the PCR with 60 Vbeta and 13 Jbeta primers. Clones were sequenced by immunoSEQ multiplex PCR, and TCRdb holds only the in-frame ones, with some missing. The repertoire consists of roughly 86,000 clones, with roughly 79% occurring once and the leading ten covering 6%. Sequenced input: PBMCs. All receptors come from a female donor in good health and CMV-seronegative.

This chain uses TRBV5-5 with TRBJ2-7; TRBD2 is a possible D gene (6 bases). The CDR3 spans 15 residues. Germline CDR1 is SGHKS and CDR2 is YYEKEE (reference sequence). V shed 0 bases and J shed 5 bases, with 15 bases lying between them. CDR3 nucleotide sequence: TGTGCCAGCAGCTTGGCCGATAGCGGTGGAAACGAGCAGTACTTC. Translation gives CASSLADSGGNEQYF.

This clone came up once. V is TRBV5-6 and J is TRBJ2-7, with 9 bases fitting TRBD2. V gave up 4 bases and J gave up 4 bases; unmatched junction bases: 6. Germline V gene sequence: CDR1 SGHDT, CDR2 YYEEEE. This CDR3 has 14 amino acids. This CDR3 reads CASSPLAGRYEQYF. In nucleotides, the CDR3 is TGTGCCAGCAGCCCCCTAGCGGGAAGATACGAGCAGTACTTC.

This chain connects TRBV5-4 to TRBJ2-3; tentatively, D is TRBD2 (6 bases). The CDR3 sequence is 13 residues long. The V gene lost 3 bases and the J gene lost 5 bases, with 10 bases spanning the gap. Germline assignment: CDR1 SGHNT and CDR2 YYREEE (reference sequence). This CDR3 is CASSSGLLDTQYF. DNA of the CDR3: TGTGCCAGCAGCTCGGGACTTTTAGATACGCAGTATTTT.

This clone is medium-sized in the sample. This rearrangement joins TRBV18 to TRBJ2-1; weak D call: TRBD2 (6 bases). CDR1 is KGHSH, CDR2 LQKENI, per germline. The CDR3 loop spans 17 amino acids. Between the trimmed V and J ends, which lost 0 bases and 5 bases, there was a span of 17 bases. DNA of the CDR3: TGTGCCAGCTCACCACCCCCCGGGACTGGTGCACACAATGAGCAGTTCTTC. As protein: CASSPPPGTGAHNEQFF.

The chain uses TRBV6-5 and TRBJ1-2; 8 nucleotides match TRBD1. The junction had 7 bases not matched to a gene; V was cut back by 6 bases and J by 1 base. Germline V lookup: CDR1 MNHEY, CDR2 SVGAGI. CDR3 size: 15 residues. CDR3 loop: CASRDTGGFNYGYTF. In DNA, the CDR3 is TGTGCCAGCAGAGATACAGGGGGATTTAACTATGGCTACACCTTC.

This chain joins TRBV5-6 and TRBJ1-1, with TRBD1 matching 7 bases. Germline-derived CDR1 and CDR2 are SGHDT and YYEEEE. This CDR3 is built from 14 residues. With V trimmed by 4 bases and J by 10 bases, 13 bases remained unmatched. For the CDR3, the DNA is TGTGCCAGCAGCCGCAGGGACAGCGGCCACCTAGCTTTCTTT. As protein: CASSRRDSGHLAFF.

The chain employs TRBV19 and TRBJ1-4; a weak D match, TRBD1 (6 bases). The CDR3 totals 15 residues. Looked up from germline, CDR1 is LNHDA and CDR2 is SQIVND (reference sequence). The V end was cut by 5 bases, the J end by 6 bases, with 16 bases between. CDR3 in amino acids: CASSPRAGVDEKLFF. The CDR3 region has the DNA TGTGCCAGTAGTCCCCGGGCAGGGGTGGATGAAAAACTGTTTTTT.

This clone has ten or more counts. The CDR3 sequence is CASSLQGEQYF. The CDR3 region has the DNA TGTGCCAGCAGCTTACAGGGAGAGCAGTACTTC. The chain joins TRBV7-9 to TRBJ2-7; D possibly corresponds to TRBD1 (5 bases). The CDR3 is made up of 11 amino acids. V lost 2 bases to trimming and J lost 7 bases, with 6 bases between them. CDR1 and CDR2 (germline): SEHNR, FQNEAQ (reference sequence).

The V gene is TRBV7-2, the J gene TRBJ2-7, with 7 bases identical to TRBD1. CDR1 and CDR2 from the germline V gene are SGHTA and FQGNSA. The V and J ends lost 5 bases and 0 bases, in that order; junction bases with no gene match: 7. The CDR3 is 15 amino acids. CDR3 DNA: TGTGCCAGCAGCCCCCGGGACAGAATCTCCTACGAGCAGTACTTC. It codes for CASSPRDRISYEQYF.

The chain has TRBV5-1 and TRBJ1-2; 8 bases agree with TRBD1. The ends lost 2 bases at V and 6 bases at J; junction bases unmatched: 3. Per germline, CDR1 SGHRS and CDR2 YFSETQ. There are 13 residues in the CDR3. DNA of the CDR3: TGCGCCAGCAGCTTACAGGGGGTGGATGGCTACACCTTC. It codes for CASSLQGVDGYTF.

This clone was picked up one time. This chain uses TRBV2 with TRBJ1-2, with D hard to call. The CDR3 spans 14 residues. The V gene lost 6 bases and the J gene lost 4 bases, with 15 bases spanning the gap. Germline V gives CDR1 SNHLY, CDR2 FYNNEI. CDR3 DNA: TGTGCCAGCAGCACTGAACAGCACACCTATGGCTACACCTTC. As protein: CASSTEQHTYGYTF.

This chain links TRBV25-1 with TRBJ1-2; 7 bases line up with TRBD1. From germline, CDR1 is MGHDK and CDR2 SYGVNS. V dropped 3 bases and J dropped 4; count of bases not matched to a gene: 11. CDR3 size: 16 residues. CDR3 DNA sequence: TGTGCCAGCAGTGATCCCTCGACAGGGCCAATCTATGGCTACACCTTC. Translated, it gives CASSDPSTGPIYGYTF.

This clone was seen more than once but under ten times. In DNA, the CDR3 is TGTGCCAGCGGTCCTGTCGGGACACTTACCTACGAGCAGTACTTC. This encodes CASGPVGTLTYEQYF. The chain carries TRBV5-6 and TRBJ2-7; tentative D call: TRBD1 (6 bases). The V and J ends lost 7 bases and 2 bases respectively, with 19 bases between them. CDR1 SGHDT and CDR2 YYEEEE come from the germline V gene. The CDR3 runs to 15 residues.

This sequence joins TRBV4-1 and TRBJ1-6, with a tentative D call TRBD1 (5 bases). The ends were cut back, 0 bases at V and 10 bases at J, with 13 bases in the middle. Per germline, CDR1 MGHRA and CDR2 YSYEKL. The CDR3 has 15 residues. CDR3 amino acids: CASSQDSGNGSPLHF. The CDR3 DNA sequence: TGCGCCAGCAGCCAAGATTCAGGGAACGGATCACCCCTCCACTTT.

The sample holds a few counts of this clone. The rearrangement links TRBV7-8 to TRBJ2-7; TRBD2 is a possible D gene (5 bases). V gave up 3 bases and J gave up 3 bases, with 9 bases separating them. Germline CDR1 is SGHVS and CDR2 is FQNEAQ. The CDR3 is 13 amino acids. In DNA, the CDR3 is TGTGCCAGCAGCTTCTCGGGGAGCTACGAGCAGTACTTC. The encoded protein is CASSFSGSYEQYF.

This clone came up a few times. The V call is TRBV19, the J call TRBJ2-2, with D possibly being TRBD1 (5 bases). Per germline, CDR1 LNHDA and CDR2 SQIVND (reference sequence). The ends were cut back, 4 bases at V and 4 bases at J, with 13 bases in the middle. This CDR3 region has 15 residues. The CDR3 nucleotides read TGTGCCAGTAGTAAACACTTAGACAGCACCGGGGAGCTGTTTTTT. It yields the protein CASSKHLDSTGELFF.

The CDR3 loop is CASSRQGGTEAFF. CDR3 DNA: TGTGCCAGCAGCAGACAGGGCGGCACTGAAGCTTTCTTT. The chain is built from TRBV5-6 and TRBJ1-1, with 7 nucleotides matching TRBD1. Germline V gene sequence: CDR1 SGHDT, CDR2 YYEEEE. V was clipped by 4 bases and J by 4 bases; unmatched bases: 4. The CDR3 is 13 amino acids.

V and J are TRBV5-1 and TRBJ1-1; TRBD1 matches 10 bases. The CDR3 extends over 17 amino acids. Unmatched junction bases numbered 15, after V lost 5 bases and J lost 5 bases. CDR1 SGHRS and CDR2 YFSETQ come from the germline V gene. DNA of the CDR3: TGCGCCAGCAGTCTCCTCCCTAGGACAGGGGGAGTTACTGAAGCTTTCTTT. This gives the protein CASSLLPRTGGVTEAFF.